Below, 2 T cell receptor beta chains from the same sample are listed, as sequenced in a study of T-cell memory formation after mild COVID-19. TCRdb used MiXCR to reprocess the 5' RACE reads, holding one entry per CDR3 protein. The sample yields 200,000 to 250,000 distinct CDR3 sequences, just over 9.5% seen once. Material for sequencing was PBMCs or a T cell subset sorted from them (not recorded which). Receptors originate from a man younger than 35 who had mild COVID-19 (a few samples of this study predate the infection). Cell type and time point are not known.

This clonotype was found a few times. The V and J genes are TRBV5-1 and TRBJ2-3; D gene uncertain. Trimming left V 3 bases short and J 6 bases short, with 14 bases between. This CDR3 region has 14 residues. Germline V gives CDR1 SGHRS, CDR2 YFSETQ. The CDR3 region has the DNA TGCGCCAGCAGCTATCTAGAGTTGTGGGATACGCAGTATTTT. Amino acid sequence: CASSYLELWDTQYF.

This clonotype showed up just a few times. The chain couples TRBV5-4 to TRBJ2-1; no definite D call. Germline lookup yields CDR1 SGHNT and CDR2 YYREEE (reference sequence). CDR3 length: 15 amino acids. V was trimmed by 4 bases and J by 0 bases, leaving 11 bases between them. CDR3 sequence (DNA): TGTGCCAGCAGCCCGACTTCCAGCTCCTACAATGAGCAGTTCTTC. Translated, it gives CASSPTSSSYNEQFF.